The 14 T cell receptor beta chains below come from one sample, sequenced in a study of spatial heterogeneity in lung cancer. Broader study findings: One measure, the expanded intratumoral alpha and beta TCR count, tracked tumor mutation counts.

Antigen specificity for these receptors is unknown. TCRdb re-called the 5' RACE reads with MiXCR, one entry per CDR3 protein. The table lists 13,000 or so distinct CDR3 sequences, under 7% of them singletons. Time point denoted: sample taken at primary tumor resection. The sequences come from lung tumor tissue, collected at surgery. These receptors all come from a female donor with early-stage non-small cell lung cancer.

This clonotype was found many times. For the CDR3, the DNA is TGTGCCAGCAGTTACTCAGGCCAGAGCACAGATACGCAGTATTTT. It is translated as CASSYSGQSTDTQYF. V gene TRBV6-2 or TRBV6-3 combines with J gene TRBJ2-3; no clear D. Germline assignment: CDR1 MNHEY and CDR2 SVGEGT. The CDR3 is 15 residues long. Between the trimmed V and J ends, which lost 0 bases and 0 bases, there was a span of 7 bases.

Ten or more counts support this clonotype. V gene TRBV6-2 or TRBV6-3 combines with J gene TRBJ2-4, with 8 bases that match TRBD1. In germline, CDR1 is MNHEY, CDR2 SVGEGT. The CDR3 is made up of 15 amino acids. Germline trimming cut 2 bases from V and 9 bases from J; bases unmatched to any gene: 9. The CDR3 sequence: CASSYRFRGQSIQYF. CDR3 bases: TGTGCCAGCAGTTACCGCTTCAGGGGGCAGAGCATTCAGTACTTC.

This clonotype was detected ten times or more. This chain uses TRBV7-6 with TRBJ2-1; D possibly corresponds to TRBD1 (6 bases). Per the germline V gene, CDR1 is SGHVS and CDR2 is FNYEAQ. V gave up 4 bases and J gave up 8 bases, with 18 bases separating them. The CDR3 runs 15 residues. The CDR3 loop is CASSSGVDPAHEQFF. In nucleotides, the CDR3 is TGTGCCAGCAGCTCAGGGGTGGACCCGGCCCATGAGCAGTTCTTC.

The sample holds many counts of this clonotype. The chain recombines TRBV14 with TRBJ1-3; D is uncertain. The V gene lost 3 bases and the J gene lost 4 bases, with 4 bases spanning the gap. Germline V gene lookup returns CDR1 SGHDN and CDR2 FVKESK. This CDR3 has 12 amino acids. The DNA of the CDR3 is TGTGCCAGCAGCCAGACAGGAAACACCATATATTTT. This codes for CASSQTGNTIYF. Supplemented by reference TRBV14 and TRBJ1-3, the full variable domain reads EAGVTQFPSHSVIEKGQTVTLRCDPISGHDNLYWYRRVMGKEIKFLLHFVKESKQDESGMPNNRFLAERTGGTYSTLKVQPAELEDSGVYFCASSQTGNTIYFGEGSWLTVV.

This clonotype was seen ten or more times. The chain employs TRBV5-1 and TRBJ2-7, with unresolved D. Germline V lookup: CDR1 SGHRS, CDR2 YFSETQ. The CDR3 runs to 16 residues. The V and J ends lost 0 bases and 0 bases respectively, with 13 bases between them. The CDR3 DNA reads TGCGCCAGCAGCTTGGTAGGATCCGGACGCTCCTACGAGCAGTACTTC. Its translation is CASSLVGSGRSYEQYF. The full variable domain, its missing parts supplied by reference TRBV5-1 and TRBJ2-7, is KAGVTQTPRYLIKTRGQQVTLSCSPISGHRSVSWYQQTPGQGLQFLFEYFSETQRNKGNFPGRFSGRQFSNSRSEMNVSTLELGDSALYLCASSLVGSGRSYEQYFGPGTRLTVT.

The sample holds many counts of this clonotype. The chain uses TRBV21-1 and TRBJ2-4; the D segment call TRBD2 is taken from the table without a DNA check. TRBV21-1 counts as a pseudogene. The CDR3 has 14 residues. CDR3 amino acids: CASSNGGAKNIQYF. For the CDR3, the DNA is TGTGCCAGCAGCAACGGAGGCGCCAAAAACATTCAGTACTTC.

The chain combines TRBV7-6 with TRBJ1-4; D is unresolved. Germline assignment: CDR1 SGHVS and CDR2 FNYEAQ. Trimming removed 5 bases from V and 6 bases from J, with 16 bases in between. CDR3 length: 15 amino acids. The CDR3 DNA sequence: TGTGCCAGCAGCGCTACAGACCTGGGAGATGAAAAACTGTTTTTT. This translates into CASSATDLGDEKLFF.

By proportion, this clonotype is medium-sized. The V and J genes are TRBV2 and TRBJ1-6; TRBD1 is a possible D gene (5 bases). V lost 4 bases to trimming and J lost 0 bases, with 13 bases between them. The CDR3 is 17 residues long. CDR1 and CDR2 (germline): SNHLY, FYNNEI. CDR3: CASSGWGSSSYNSPLHF. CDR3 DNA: TGTGCCAGCAGTGGGTGGGGGAGCAGCTCCTATAATTCACCCCTCCACTTT.

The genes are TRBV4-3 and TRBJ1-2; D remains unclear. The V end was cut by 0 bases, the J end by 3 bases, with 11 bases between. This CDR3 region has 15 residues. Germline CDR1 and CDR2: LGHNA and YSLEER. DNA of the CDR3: TGCGCCAGCAGCCAAGATGGGATTTCTCACTATGGCTACACCTTC. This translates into CASSQDGISHYGYTF.

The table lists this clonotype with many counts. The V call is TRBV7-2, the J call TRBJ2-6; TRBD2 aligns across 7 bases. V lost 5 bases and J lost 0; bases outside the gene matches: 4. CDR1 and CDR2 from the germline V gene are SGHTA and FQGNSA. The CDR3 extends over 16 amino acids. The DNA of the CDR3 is TGTGCCAGCAGCCAGCGGGGTACCTCTGGGGCCAACGTCCTGACTTTC. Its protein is CASSQRGTSGANVLTF.

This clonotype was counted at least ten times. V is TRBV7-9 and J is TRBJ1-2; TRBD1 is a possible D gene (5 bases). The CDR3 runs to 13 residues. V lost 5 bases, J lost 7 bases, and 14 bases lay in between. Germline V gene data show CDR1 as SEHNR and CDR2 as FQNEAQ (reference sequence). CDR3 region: CASSIRQSSGYTF. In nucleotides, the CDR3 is TGTGCCAGCAGCATCAGACAGTCCTCTGGCTACACCTTC.

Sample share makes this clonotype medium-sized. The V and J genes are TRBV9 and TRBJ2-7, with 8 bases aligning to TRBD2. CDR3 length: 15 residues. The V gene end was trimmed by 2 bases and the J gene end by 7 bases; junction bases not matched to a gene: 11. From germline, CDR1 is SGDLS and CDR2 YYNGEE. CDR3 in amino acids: CASSVSPGRGEEQYF. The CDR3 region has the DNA TGTGCCAGCAGCGTTAGTCCTGGGCGGGGGGAGGAGCAGTACTTC.

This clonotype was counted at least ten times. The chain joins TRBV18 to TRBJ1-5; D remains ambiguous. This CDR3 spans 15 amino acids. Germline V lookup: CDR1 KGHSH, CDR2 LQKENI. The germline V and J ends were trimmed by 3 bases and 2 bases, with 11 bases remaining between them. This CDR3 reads CASSPTASGNQPQHF. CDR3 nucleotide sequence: TGTGCCAGCTCACCTACGGCGAGCGGCAATCAGCCCCAGCATTTT.

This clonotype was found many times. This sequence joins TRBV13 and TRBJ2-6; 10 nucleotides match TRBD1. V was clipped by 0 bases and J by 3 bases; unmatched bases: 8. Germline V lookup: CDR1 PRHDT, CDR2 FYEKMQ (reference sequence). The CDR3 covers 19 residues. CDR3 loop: CASSLGRKDRGFGANVLTF. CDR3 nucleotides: TGTGCCAGCAGCTTAGGCCGGAAGGACAGGGGGTTTGGGGCCAACGTCCTGACTTTC. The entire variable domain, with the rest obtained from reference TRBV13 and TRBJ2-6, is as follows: AAGVIQSPRHLIKEKRETATLKCYPIPRHDTVYWYQQGPGQDPQFLISFYEKMQSDKGSIPDRFSAQQFSDYHSELNMSSLELGDSALYFCASSLGRKDRGFGANVLTFGAGSRLTVL.